This TCR beta chain is drawn from a study of a mutant IDH1 vaccine in newly diagnosed glioma. Study in general: The initiation of vaccination occurred 4-6 weeks after radiotherapy alone, or with temozolomide cycles.

Clones were read by immunoSEQ multiplex PCR, and TCRdb kept only the in-frame ones, dropping some. The sample lists over 50,000 clones, 85% to 90% seen once, with around 4.4% in the top ten. Study results and limitations: Pseudoprogression appeared independent of alterations in top peripheral clonotypes.

V was shortened by 3 bases and J by 2 bases, with 17 bases between the two germline ends. Per the germline V gene, CDR1 is LNHDA and CDR2 is SQIVND (reference sequence). This CDR3 has 16 amino acids. Time point of the sample: week 5, during vaccination. The investigators gave 300 ug of mutant IDH1 20-mer peptide in each vaccine dose, together with topical imiquimod. As for this clone: Its matching antigen is unknown.

Sequencing used PBMCs, obtained from a glioma patient whose treatment included an IDH1 peptide vaccine. This TCR was recovered from a woman aged 40 to 55 with glioma. The chain couples TRBV19 to TRBJ2-7; perhaps TRBD1 as D (5 bases). CDR3 sequence: CASSIQGITSTYEQYF. The CDR3 region has the DNA TGTGCCAGTAGTATTCAGGGAATCACTTCGACCTACGAGCAGTACTTC.